These 27 T cell receptor beta chains originate from one sample sequenced in a study of blood T cell repertoires in COVID-19. Clones were read by immunoSEQ multiplex PCR, and TCRdb kept only the in-frame ones, dropping some. The table has 60,000 to 95,000 clones, about 88% seen once. The sample comprised peripheral blood. These receptors all come from a woman older than 75 with active or convalescent COVID-19.

The chain recombines TRBV12-3 or TRBV12-4 with TRBJ1-1, with D perhaps TRBD1 (6 bases). This CDR3 spans 11 amino acids. V was cut by 5 bases and J by 6 bases, with 7 bases left in between. As DNA, the CDR3 is TGTGCCAGCAGTCAGGGGTCTGAAGCTTTCTTT. It translates to CASSQGSEAFF.

This clone was counted once. The chain uses TRBV28 and TRBJ1-2, with D perhaps matching TRBD1 (6 bases). This CDR3 is 16 amino acids long. V lost 3 bases to trimming and J lost 1 base, with 15 bases between them. Germline CDR1 is MDHEN and CDR2 is SYDVKM. CDR3 nucleotides: TGTGCCAGCAGTTTCCCTACGACAGGACTTAACTATGGCTACACCTTC. Amino acid sequence: CASSFPTTGLNYGYTF.

The gene calls are TRBV5-5 and TRBJ1-5; possible D gene TRBD1, 5 bases. The V and J ends lost 5 bases and 2 bases respectively, with 14 bases between them. The germline CDR1 and CDR2 sequences are SGHKS and YYEKEE (reference sequence). The CDR3 has 15 residues. The CDR3 sequence: CASSQQWGGNQPQHF. CDR3 nucleotide sequence: TGTGCCAGCAGTCAACAATGGGGGGGCAATCAGCCCCAGCATTTT.

This chain uses TRBV19 with TRBJ2-3; D unresolved. Trimming left V 1 base short and J 6 bases short, with 11 bases between. The CDR3 covers 14 residues. In germline, CDR1 is LNHDA, CDR2 SQIVND (reference sequence). This chain's CDR3 is CASSIAQVTDTQYF. CDR3 in DNA: TGTGCCAGTAGTATAGCCCAGGTTACCGATACGCAGTATTTT.

This chain links TRBV19 with TRBJ2-1; 7 bases align to TRBD1. The CDR3 is made up of 14 amino acids. Trimming cost V 7 bases and J 2 bases; bases outside gene matches: 5. Germline-derived CDR1 and CDR2 are LNHDA and SQIVND (reference sequence). CDR3 DNA sequence: TGTGCCAGTAACGCAGGGGGTCCCTACAATGAGCAGTTCTTC. This gives the protein CASNAGGPYNEQFF.

J is TRBJ1-1 and V is TRBV4-1, with 9 bases lining up with TRBD1. This CDR3 has 15 amino acids. The V segment lost 4 bases and the J segment 0 bases; nucleotides outside the gene matches: 3. Germline loops: CDR1 MGHRA, CDR2 YSYEKL. The CDR3 here is CASSPGTGMNTEAFF. The CDR3 bases are TGCGCCAGCAGCCCTGGGACAGGGATGAACACTGAAGCTTTCTTT.

The chain uses TRBV7-9 and TRBJ2-2; 7 nucleotides align to TRBD2. The CDR3 extends over 14 amino acids. Germline V gene sequence: CDR1 SEHNR, CDR2 FQNEAQ (reference sequence). V trimming: 4 bases; J trimming: 10 bases; junction bases outside the gene matches: 9. The CDR3 nucleotides read TGTGCCAGCAGCTCCCTTGAGGCGGGGGAGGAGCTGTTTTTT. Its translation is CASSSLEAGEELFF.

This chain joins TRBV3-1 (or the pseudogene TRBV3-2) and TRBJ2-2; a possible D gene is TRBD1 (6 bases). This CDR3 is 18 amino acids long. V was cut by 1 base and J by 4 bases, with 19 bases left in between. Germline V gene sequence: CDR1 LGHDT, CDR2 YNNKEL (reference sequence). The CDR3 here is CASSQGVPGAGGTGELFF. The CDR3 coding sequence is TGTGCCAGCAGCCAAGGTGTCCCAGGGGCGGGTGGCACCGGGGAGCTGTTTTTT.

This clone has a handful of counts. This sequence joins TRBV11-3 and TRBJ2-2; 9 nucleotides match TRBD2. The CDR3 runs 19 residues. The V and J ends lost 2 bases and 2 bases, in that order; junction bases with no gene match: 12. The germline gives CDR1 SGHNT, CDR2 YENEEA. The CDR3 sequence is CASSLRGASGEINTGELFF. The CDR3 region has the DNA TGTGCCAGCAGCTTAAGGGGTGCTAGCGGGGAGATAAACACCGGGGAGCTGTTTTTT.

This clone was picked up one time. The V call is TRBV6-5, the J call TRBJ2-7; 9 bases map to TRBD1. CDR3 length equals 15 residues. The V gene's germline CDR1 is MNHEY and CDR2 SVGAGI. The junction had 10 bases not matched to a gene; V was cut back by 6 bases and J by 4 bases. As DNA, the CDR3 is TGTGCCAGCAGGTCAACCGGGACAGGGTCATACGAGCAGTACTTC. Translation gives CASRSTGTGSYEQYF.

The J gene is TRBJ1-1, the V gene TRBV19; 12 nucleotides agree with TRBD1. V lost 1 base and J lost 3; bases outside the gene matches: 3. Germline CDR1 and CDR2: LNHDA and SQIVND (reference sequence). The CDR3 extends over 16 amino acids. CDR3 amino acids: CASSIGDRGRDTEAFF. The CDR3 nucleotides read TGTGCCAGTAGTATAGGGGACAGGGGGCGGGACACTGAAGCTTTCTTT. Based on the CDR3 plus reference TRBV19 and TRBJ1-1, the full variable domain is DGGITQSPKYLFRKEGQNVTLSCEQNLNHDAMYWYRQDPGQGLRLIYYSQIVNDFQKGDIAEGYSVSREKKESFPLTVTSAQKNPTAFYLCASSIGDRGRDTEAFFGQGTRLTVV.

The chain is built from TRBV6-2 or TRBV6-3 and TRBJ1-2; D is ambiguous. CDR1 and CDR2 from the germline V gene are MNHEY and SVGEGT. The CDR3 spans 15 residues. With 5 bases removed from V and 0 bases from J, the gap between germline ends came to 13 bases. CDR3 sequence: CASSVSGKSNYGYTF. CDR3 nucleotide sequence: TGTGCCAGCAGTGTTTCCGGGAAATCTAACTATGGCTACACCTTC.

The chain is built from TRBV30 and TRBJ1-1, with TRBD1 matching 7 bases. The CDR3 spans 13 residues. V lost 8 bases, J lost 1 base, and 7 bases stayed unmatched. Germline V CDR1 and CDR2: GTSNPN, SVGIG (reference sequence). The DNA for the CDR3 is TGTGCCCCCCAACAGGGGTCGAACACTGAAGCTTTCTTT. This codes for CAPQQGSNTEAFF.

J is TRBJ2-7 and V is TRBV7-2, with D tentatively TRBD1 (6 bases). This CDR3 region has 14 residues. Germline V gene lookup returns CDR1 SGHTA and CDR2 FQGNSA. The V end was cut by 4 bases, the J end by 3 bases, with 13 bases between. Written as DNA, the CDR3 is TGTGCCAGCAGCTGGCCGGGACACAACTACGAGCAGTACTTC. Its protein product is CASSWPGHNYEQYF.

This CDR3 reads CASSLDFGGPGGYTF. The CDR3 region has the DNA TGTGCCAGCAGCTTGGATTTTGGCGGCCCAGGGGGCTACACCTTC. The rearrangement joins TRBV5-4 to TRBJ1-2; tentative D call: TRBD1 (5 bases). The CDR3 contains 15 residues. Germline CDR1 SGHNT, CDR2 YYREEE (reference sequence). V lost 0 bases to trimming and J lost 8 bases, with 17 bases between them. Together with reference TRBV5-4 and TRBJ1-2, the CDR3 gives the full variable domain: ETGVTQSPTHLIKTRGQQVTLRCSSQSGHNTVSWYQQALGQGPQFIFQYYREEENGRGNFPPRFSGLQFPNYSSELNVNALELDDSALYLCASSLDFGGPGGYTFGSGTRLTVV.

J is TRBJ1-6 and V is TRBV4-2; weak D call: TRBD1 (5 bases). V shed 0 bases and J shed 6 bases, with 27 bases lying between them. Germline V CDR1 and CDR2: LGHNA, YNFKEQ. The CDR3 is 21 residues long. CDR3 bases: TGTGCCAGCAGCCAAGAGGGAAACAACCGGGCCAGGGCCTCTCTTAATTCACCCCTCCACTTT. It is translated as CASSQEGNNRARASLNSPLHF.

The genes are TRBV12-3 or TRBV12-4 and TRBJ2-3; D is perhaps TRBD1 (5 bases). Trimming shortened V by 5 bases and J by 1 base, and 7 bases separated the two germline ends. This CDR3 spans 13 amino acids. CDR3 nucleotides: TGTGCCAGCAGTACGACAGGCACAGATACGCAGTATTTT. It is translated as CASSTTGTDTQYF.

The chain recombines TRBV24-1 with TRBJ1-2, with 7 bases fitting TRBD1. Germline V gene sequence: CDR1 KGHDR, CDR2 SFDVKD. The CDR3 contains 16 residues. Trimming removed 4 bases from V and 2 bases from J; junction bases left unmatched: 9. The CDR3 loop is CATSDPRDSYNYGYTF. The CDR3 region has the DNA TGTGCCACCAGTGACCCGAGGGACAGTTACAACTATGGCTACACCTTC.

The chain carries TRBV5-4 and TRBJ1-6, with TRBD1 identical over 8 bases. The CDR3 runs to 17 residues. The trim removed 4 bases at V and 6 bases at J, leaving 12 bases unmatched. Germline loops: CDR1 SGHNT, CDR2 YYREEE (reference sequence). The CDR3 DNA reads TGTGCCAGCAGCGCCCCAGGGGGCCCCCTCGGTAATTCACCCCTCCACTTT. This codes for CASSAPGGPLGNSPLHF.

This clone occurred a few times. The chain is built from TRBV18 and TRBJ1-1, with unresolved D. Trimming removed 2 bases at V and 2 bases at J, with 9 bases between. This CDR3 is built from 14 residues. Germline values: CDR1 KGHSH, CDR2 LQKENI. DNA of the CDR3: TGTGCCAGCTCACCATTTCCGGGTAACACTGAAGCTTTCTTT. Translating gives CASSPFPGNTEAFF. Using reference TRBV18 and TRBJ1-1 for the parts outside the CDR3, the full variable domain is NAGVMQNPRHLVRRRGQEARLRCSPMKGHSHVYWYRQLPEEGLKFMVYLQKENIIDESGMPKERFSAEFPKEGPSILRIQQVVRGDSAAYFCASSPFPGNTEAFFGQGTRLTVV.

The chain links TRBV4-3 to TRBJ2-5; 10 bases agree with TRBD2. There are 17 residues in the CDR3. Trimming cost V 0 bases and J 2 bases; bases outside gene matches: 6. Germline CDR1 is LGHNA and CDR2 is YSLEER. The DNA for the CDR3 is TGCGCCAGCAGCCAAGATCTAGCGGGGGTCAGACAAGAGACCCAGTACTTC. Translating gives CASSQDLAGVRQETQYF.

V is TRBV16 and J is TRBJ1-1, with a weak D call TRBD1 (5 bases). CDR1 is KGHSY, CDR2 FQNENV, per germline. CDR3 length: 13 amino acids. V lost 0 bases and J lost 10, with 12 bases in between. CDR3 nucleotides: TGTGCCAGCAGCCAATCCATAGGGAGGGGAGCTTTCTTT. The encoded protein is CASSQSIGRGAFF. The variable domain in full, with the rest retrieved from reference TRBV16 and TRBJ1-1, is GEEVAQTPKHLVRGEGQKAKLYCAPIKGHSYVFWYQQVLKNEFKFLISFQNENVFDETGMPKERFSAKCLPNSPCSLEIQATKLEDSAVYFCASSQSIGRGAFFGQGTRLTVV.

The chain couples TRBV5-5 to TRBJ2-3, with 12 bases aligning to TRBD2. Unmatched junction bases numbered 8, after V lost 4 bases and J lost 5 bases. This CDR3 region has 16 residues. Germline V gene data show CDR1 as SGHKS and CDR2 as YYEKEE (reference sequence). For the CDR3, the DNA is TGTGCCAGCAGCATCACTAGCGGGGGGATAGGAGATACGCAGTATTTT. It translates to CASSITSGGIGDTQYF.

This chain uses TRBV9 with TRBJ2-7, with 9 bases lining up with TRBD1. This CDR3 has 14 amino acids. CDR1 and CDR2 (germline): SGDLS, YYNGEE. Trimming cost V 4 bases and J 5 bases; bases outside gene matches: 7. The CDR3 DNA is TGTGCCAGCAGCCTAGGGACAGGGAGGGACGAGCAGTACTTC. Its protein product is CASSLGTGRDEQYF.

The chain joins TRBV11-1 to TRBJ1-1; D gene unclear. Trimming removed 1 base at V and 10 bases at J, with 16 bases between. The CDR3 runs to 14 residues. CDR1 SGHAT and CDR2 FQDESV come from the germline V gene (reference sequence). CDR3: CASSLEGTGFGAFF. The CDR3 region has the DNA TGTGCCAGCAGCTTAGAGGGCACGGGATTCGGAGCTTTCTTT.

V and J are TRBV6-5 and TRBJ1-1, with TRBD1 identical over 9 bases. Germline CDR1 reads MNHEY; CDR2 reads SVGAGI. Losses at the gene ends were 6 bases for V and 0 bases for J; bases not matched to a gene: 5. The CDR3 has 15 residues. The CDR3 nucleotides read TGTGCCAGCAGGGGGACAGGGTACATGAACACTGAAGCTTTCTTT. Translation: CASRGTGYMNTEAFF.

The chain recombines TRBV9 with TRBJ1-2; D is uncertain. V dropped 1 base and J dropped 1 base, with 11 bases sitting between them. CDR1 SGDLS and CDR2 YYNGEE come from the germline V gene. The CDR3 spans 15 residues. The CDR3 sequence is CASSVMADFNYGYTF. The DNA for the CDR3 is TGTGCCAGCAGCGTAATGGCAGATTTTAACTATGGCTACACCTTC.